This TCR beta chain is from a study of T cell changes during pregnancy in multiple sclerosis. The assay was immunoSEQ multiplex PCR, and TCRdb's table has in-frame clones only and misses some. The profile covers approximately 80,000 clones, with roughly nine tenths appearing a single time and 3.5% taken by the ten largest. Germline V gene lookup returns CDR1 ENHRY and CDR2 SYGVKD. This CDR3 is 13 amino acids long. The V end lost 6 bases, the J end lost 0 bases, and 8 bases lay between the germline ends. The receptor was derived from a female donor in good health, serving as a control in a pregnancy study. Some clones in this sample may be carry-over from other donors' samples. Sequencing was performed on PBMCs, taken in the first trimester of pregnancy. The genes are TRBV10-3 and TRBJ1-1, with D perhaps TRBD1 (5 bases). CDR3 in amino acids: CAIRETVNTEAFF. CDR3 in DNA: TGTGCCATCAGGGAGACAGTGAACACTGAAGCTTTCTTT.